This is a list of T cell receptor beta chains from one sample in a study of cytomegalovirus exposure and HLA in healthy donors. Profiling relied on immunoSEQ multiplex PCR, and the TCRdb table lists in-frame clones only, not all of them. The top ten hold 0.5% to 0.55% of the sample, which has 170,000 or so clones, more than 65% seen once. Sequenced input: PBMCs. The receptor source for this set is a woman between 45 and 65 years old in good health and CMV-seronegative. The CDR3 runs from the conserved cysteine through the conserved F or W. Clone size is shown for a subset of rows, as once, few, many or a class of expanded clone.

TRBV6-5	TRBJ2-3	once	CASSLAGGVTDTQYF
TRBV11-3	TRBJ2-1	.	CASSRDGRYNEQFF
TRBV9	TRBJ2-1	.	CASSPKTSGSNNEQFF
TRBV7-9	TRBJ2-3	.	CASSVVSGGSDTQYF
TRBV7-2	TRBJ2-1	.	CASSLARSFRNEQFF
TRBV6-1	TRBJ2-2	few	CASSVRLAGVDGELFF
TRBV2	TRBJ2-2	.	CASSAGQGFTGELFF
TRBV11-2	TRBJ1-2	.	CASSLQGQASYGYTF
TRBV5-1	.	.	CASSLGQVGEQYF
TRBV15	TRBJ1-2	.	CATSKPQGAGYTF
TRBV19	TRBJ2-7	.	CATTRGQFPHEQYF
TRBV30	TRBJ1-5	.	CAWSAGSNQPQHF
TRBV5-1	TRBJ1-1	.	CASSFLGLNTEAFF
TRBV5-5	TRBJ2-3	.	CASRPGQGRGDTQYF
TRBV7-9	TRBJ2-1	.	CASSLVFLAYRIYNEQFF
TRBV27	TRBJ2-1	.	CASRWTTHYNEQFF
TRBV4-1	TRBJ2-4	.	CASSLLSGRGENIQYF
TRBV28	TRBJ1-3	.	CASSRFERQSSGNTIYF
TRBV6-5	TRBJ1-2	.	CASSFTLGGYGYTF